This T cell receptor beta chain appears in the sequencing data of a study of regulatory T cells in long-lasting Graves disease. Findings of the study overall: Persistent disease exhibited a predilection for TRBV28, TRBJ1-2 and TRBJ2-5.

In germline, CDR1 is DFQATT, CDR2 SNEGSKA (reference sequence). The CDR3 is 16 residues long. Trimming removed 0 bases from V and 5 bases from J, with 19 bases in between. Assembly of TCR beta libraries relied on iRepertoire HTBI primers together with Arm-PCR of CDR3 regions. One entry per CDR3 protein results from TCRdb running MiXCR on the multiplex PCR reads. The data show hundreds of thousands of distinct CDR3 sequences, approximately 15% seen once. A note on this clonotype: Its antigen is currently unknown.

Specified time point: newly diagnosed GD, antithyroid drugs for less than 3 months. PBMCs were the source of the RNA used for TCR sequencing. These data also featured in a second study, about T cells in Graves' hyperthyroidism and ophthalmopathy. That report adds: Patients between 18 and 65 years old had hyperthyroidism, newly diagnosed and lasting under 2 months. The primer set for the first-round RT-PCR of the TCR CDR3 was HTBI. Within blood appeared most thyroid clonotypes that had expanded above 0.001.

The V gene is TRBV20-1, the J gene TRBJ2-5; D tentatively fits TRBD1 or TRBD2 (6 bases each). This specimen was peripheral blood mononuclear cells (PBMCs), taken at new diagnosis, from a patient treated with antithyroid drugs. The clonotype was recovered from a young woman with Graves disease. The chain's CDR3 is CSARDQIGGGGETQYF. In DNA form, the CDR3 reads TGCAGTGCTAGAGATCAAATCGGGGGCGGCGGGGAGACCCAGTACTTC.